Listed below are T cell receptor beta chains from one sample, sequenced in a study of blood T cell repertoires in COVID-19. TCRdb's table, derived via immunoSEQ multiplex PCR, lists solely in-frame clones and lacks some. The table has 150,000 to 200,000 clones, approximately 83% seen once. Material for sequencing was PBMCs or T cells enriched from blood (not recorded which). The origin of the receptors is a man aged 35 to 55 who had recovered from COVID-19. CDR3s include the opening cysteine and the closing phenylalanine or tryptophan. Fields, in order: clone size, D gene, J gene, V gene, CDR3 protein, CDR3 DNA. A D gene is named only where the DNA matches it firmly. Clone size is shown for a subset of rows, as once, few, many or a class of expanded clone.

clone size: NA
D gene: TRBD1
J gene: TRBJ1-6
V gene: TRBV5-1
CDR3 protein: CASSSGTGEGGSPLHF
CDR3 DNA: TGCGCCAGCAGCTCCGGGACAGGGGAAGGGGGTTCACCCCTCCACTTT

clone size: NA
D gene: NA
J gene: TRBJ2-1
V gene: TRBV27
CDR3 protein: CASSLAGGGSYNEQFF
CDR3 DNA: TGTGCCAGCAGTTTAGCAGGGGGAGGCTCCTACAATGAGCAGTTCTTC

clone size: NA
D gene: TRBD1
J gene: TRBJ1-2
V gene: TRBV19
CDR3 protein: CASRPRDRLLHGYTF
CDR3 DNA: TGTGCCAGTCGGCCTAGGGACAGGTTGTTACATGGCTACACCTTC

clone size: NA
D gene: NA
J gene: TRBJ1-2
V gene: TRBV13
CDR3 protein: CASSHPRGAGDGYTF
CDR3 DNA: TGTGCCAGCAGCCACCCCCGAGGGGCGGGGGATGGCTACACCTTC

clone size: NA
D gene: NA
J gene: TRBJ1-5
V gene: TRBV27
CDR3 protein: CASSYLPGPNQPQHF
CDR3 DNA: TGTGCCAGCAGTTATCTGCCAGGGCCCAATCAGCCCCAGCATTTT

clone size: NA
D gene: NA
J gene: TRBJ1-2
V gene: TRBV27
CDR3 protein: CASSLRAAGAMGYTF
CDR3 DNA: TGTGCCAGCAGTCTACGAGCGGCAGGGGCAATGGGCTACACCTTC

clone size: few
D gene: TRBD2
J gene: TRBJ2-7
V gene: TRBV4-2
CDR3 protein: CASGRAGDYEQYF
CDR3 DNA: TGTGCCAGCGGGAGAGCGGGGGACTACGAGCAGTACTTC

clone size: NA
D gene: TRBD1
J gene: TRBJ1-5
V gene: TRBV19
CDR3 protein: CVSSIQGTALNQPQHF
CDR3 DNA: TGTGTCAGTAGTATCCAGGGGACAGCCCTCAATCAGCCCCAGCATTTT

clone size: NA
D gene: NA
J gene: TRBJ1-1
V gene: TRBV14
CDR3 protein: CASSQVPGTTEAFF
CDR3 DNA: TGTGCCAGCAGCCAAGTCCCGGGAACCACTGAAGCTTTCTTT

clone size: NA
D gene: NA
J gene: TRBJ1-4
V gene: TRBV6-6
CDR3 protein: CASGGRTNEKLFF
CDR3 DNA: TGTGCCAGCGGGGGCAGAACTAATGAAAAACTGTTTTTT

clone size: NA
D gene: NA
J gene: TRBJ2-7
V gene: TRBV11-3
CDR3 protein: CASSLNTKRSYEQYF
CDR3 DNA: TGTGCCAGCAGCTTAAACACAAAACGCTCCTACGAGCAGTACTTC

clone size: NA
D gene: NA
J gene: TRBJ1-5
V gene: TRBV19
CDR3 protein: CASSKGEQPQHF
CDR3 DNA: TGTGCCAGTTCTAAGGGGGAGCAGCCCCAGCATTTT

clone size: NA
D gene: TRBD1
J gene: TRBJ1-3
V gene: TRBV14
CDR3 protein: CASSPGTGDIGFGNTIYF
CDR3 DNA: TGTGCCAGCAGCCCCGGGACAGGGGACATTGGGTTCGGAAACACCATATATTTT

clone size: NA
D gene: NA
J gene: TRBJ1-5
V gene: TRBV5-1
CDR3 protein: CASSLSTGNQPQHF
CDR3 DNA: TGCGCCAGCAGCTTGTCTACCGGCAATCAGCCCCAGCATTTT

clone size: NA
D gene: TRBD2
J gene: TRBJ2-6
V gene: TRBV7-9
CDR3 protein: CASSLTSGAHSGANVLTF
CDR3 DNA: TGTGCCAGCAGCTTAACTAGCGGGGCGCACTCTGGGGCCAACGTCCTGACTTTC

clone size: once
D gene: NA
J gene: TRBJ2-3
V gene: TRBV11-2
CDR3 protein: CASSFLRSGGVTDTQYF
CDR3 DNA: TGTGCCAGCAGCTTCTTAAGGAGCGGCGGGGTCACAGATACGCAGTATTTT

clone size: NA
D gene: TRBD1
J gene: TRBJ1-4
V gene: TRBV15
CDR3 protein: CATSRAGTGGGKLFF
CDR3 DNA: TGTGCCACCAGCAGAGCCGGGACAGGAGGCGGAAAACTGTTTTTT

clone size: NA
D gene: TRBD1
J gene: TRBJ2-1
V gene: TRBV5-1
CDR3 protein: CASSYLPGTGDNEQFF
CDR3 DNA: TGCGCCAGCAGCTATCTGCCCGGGACAGGGGACAATGAGCAGTTCTTC

clone size: NA
D gene: NA
J gene: TRBJ1-2
V gene: TRBV28
CDR3 protein: CASSQAPTNYGYTF
CDR3 DNA: TGTGCCAGCAGTCAGGCACCTACTAACTATGGCTACACCTTC

clone size: once
D gene: NA
J gene: TRBJ2-3
V gene: TRBV28
CDR3 protein: CASKESTDTQYF
CDR3 DNA: TGTGCCAGCAAGGAGAGCACAGATACGCAGTATTTT

clone size: NA
D gene: NA
J gene: TRBJ1-4
V gene: TRBV4-2
CDR3 protein: CASSQPGLLEKLFF
CDR3 DNA: TGTGCCAGCAGCCAGCCGGGACTGCTTGAAAAACTGTTTTTT

clone size: NA
D gene: TRBD2
J gene: TRBJ2-7
V gene: TRBV5-1
CDR3 protein: CASSWGTSGTYEQYF
CDR3 DNA: TGCGCCAGCAGCTGGGGGACTAGCGGAACCTACGAGCAGTACTTC

clone size: NA
D gene: NA
J gene: TRBJ1-1
V gene: TRBV28
CDR3 protein: CASSLNRRQGDTEAFF
CDR3 DNA: TGTGCCAGCAGTTTAAACCGGCGGCAGGGCGACACTGAAGCTTTCTTT

clone size: NA
D gene: NA
J gene: TRBJ1-4
V gene: TRBV6-5
CDR3 protein: CASSYDSSEKLFF
CDR3 DNA: TGTGCCAGCAGTTACGACAGCTCAGAAAAACTGTTTTTT

clone size: NA
D gene: NA
J gene: TRBJ1-2
V gene: TRBV9
CDR3 protein: CASSGEEGGYTF
CDR3 DNA: TGTGCCAGCAGCGGGGAGGAGGGCGGCTACACCTTC

clone size: NA
D gene: NA
J gene: TRBJ1-6
V gene: TRBV3-1/TRBV3-2
CDR3 protein: CASSLPASPGFTYNSPLHF
CDR3 DNA: TGTGCCAGCAGCCTACCCGCGTCCCCGGGGTTCACCTATAATTCACCCCTCCACTTT

clone size: NA
D gene: NA
J gene: TRBJ1-1
V gene: TRBV11-3
CDR3 protein: CASSLGEGMSTEAFF
CDR3 DNA: TGTGCCAGCAGCTTAGGCGAGGGTATGAGCACTGAAGCTTTCTTT

clone size: NA
D gene: NA
J gene: TRBJ1-2
V gene: TRBV16
CDR3 protein: CASSQKSVTPRYTF
CDR3 DNA: TGTGCCAGCAGCCAAAAATCGGTGACTCCTCGCTACACCTTC

clone size: NA
D gene: TRBD1
J gene: TRBJ2-5
V gene: TRBV11-2
CDR3 protein: CASSQGQGLWKTQYF
CDR3 DNA: TGTGCCAGCAGCCAGGGACAGGGGCTATGGAAGACCCAGTACTTC

clone size: once
D gene: NA
J gene: TRBJ2-7
V gene: TRBV7-6
CDR3 protein: CASSLFSGDYEQYF
CDR3 DNA: TGTGCCAGCAGCTTATTCTCAGGGGACTACGAGCAGTACTTC

clone size: NA
D gene: TRBD2
J gene: TRBJ2-1
V gene: TRBV15
CDR3 protein: CATAREPGGAYNEQFF
CDR3 DNA: TGTGCCACCGCGCGGGAACCGGGGGGGGCCTACAATGAGCAGTTCTTC

clone size: NA
D gene: TRBD1
J gene: TRBJ2-1
V gene: TRBV4-2
CDR3 protein: CASSQGRGYNEQFF
CDR3 DNA: TGTGCCAGCAGCCAGGGCAGGGGGTACAATGAGCAGTTCTTC

clone size: NA
D gene: NA
J gene: TRBJ2-7
V gene: TRBV4-3
CDR3 protein: CASSQEVGRQSYEQYF
CDR3 DNA: TGCGCCAGCAGCCAAGAAGTCGGCAGGCAGTCCTACGAGCAGTACTTC

clone size: NA
D gene: NA
J gene: TRBJ1-3
V gene: TRBV3-1/TRBV3-2
CDR3 protein: CASSLGGSTGNTIYF
CDR3 DNA: TGTGCCAGCAGCCTAGGGGGATCTACTGGAAACACCATATATTTT

clone size: once
D gene: TRBD1
J gene: TRBJ1-4
V gene: TRBV19
CDR3 protein: CASKSWGQGASANNEKLFF
CDR3 DNA: TGTGCCAGTAAAAGTTGGGGACAGGGGGCCTCGGCAAATAATGAAAAACTGTTTTTT

clone size: NA
D gene: NA
J gene: TRBJ2-3
V gene: TRBV18
CDR3 protein: CASSPASDRDTQYF
CDR3 DNA: TGTGCCAGCTCACCCGCCTCGGACAGAGATACGCAGTATTTT

clone size: NA
D gene: NA
J gene: TRBJ1-2
V gene: TRBV18
CDR3 protein: CASSPQSHDGYTF
CDR3 DNA: TGTGCCAGCTCACCTCAGTCACACGATGGCTACACCTTC

clone size: NA
D gene: TRBD1
J gene: TRBJ1-2
V gene: TRBV12-3/TRBV12-4
CDR3 protein: CASRPGTGSGYTF
CDR3 DNA: TGTGCCAGCAGGCCCGGGACAGGGTCAGGCTACACCTTC

clone size: few
D gene: NA
J gene: TRBJ1-1
V gene: TRBV10-3
CDR3 protein: CAISNQPRTSGTEAFF
CDR3 DNA: TGTGCCATCAGCAATCAACCCCGGACATCCGGCACTGAAGCTTTCTTT

clone size: NA
D gene: TRBD1
J gene: TRBJ1-2
V gene: TRBV4-1
CDR3 protein: CASSHPGQSYGYTF
CDR3 DNA: TGCGCCAGCAGCCACCCGGGACAGAGTTATGGCTACACCTTC

clone size: once
D gene: NA
J gene: TRBJ1-1
V gene: TRBV5-1
CDR3 protein: CASSLFDPGNTEAFF
CDR3 DNA: TGCGCCAGCAGCTTGTTTGATCCAGGGAACACTGAAGCTTTCTTT

clone size: once
D gene: NA
J gene: TRBJ1-5
V gene: TRBV19
CDR3 protein: CASSILQGVWGIGNQPQHF
CDR3 DNA: TGTGCCAGTAGTATATTACAGGGAGTCTGGGGGATAGGCAATCAGCCCCAGCATTTT

clone size: NA
D gene: NA
J gene: TRBJ1-2
V gene: TRBV14
CDR3 protein: CASSQSGYGYTF
CDR3 DNA: TGTGCCAGCAGCCAAAGCGGCTATGGCTACACCTTC

clone size: NA
D gene: NA
J gene: TRBJ1-2
V gene: TRBV29-1
CDR3 protein: CSVRTGNYGYTF
CDR3 DNA: TGCAGCGTTCGAACAGGGAACTATGGCTACACCTTC

clone size: few
D gene: NA
J gene: TRBJ2-3
V gene: TRBV12-3/TRBV12-4
CDR3 protein: CASSLAGGGTPYF
CDR3 DNA: TGTGCCAGCAGTTTAGCGGGGGGAGGTACCCCGTATTTT

clone size: once
D gene: TRBD1
J gene: TRBJ1-2
V gene: TRBV2
CDR3 protein: CASSETRGPNYGYTF
CDR3 DNA: TGTGCCAGCAGTGAGACCAGGGGGCCCAACTATGGCTACACCTTC

clone size: NA
D gene: NA
J gene: TRBJ1-1
V gene: TRBV19
CDR3 protein: CASRGYRATEAFF
CDR3 DNA: TGTGCCAGCAGGGGATACAGGGCGACTGAAGCTTTCTTT

clone size: NA
D gene: TRBD1
J gene: TRBJ1-4
V gene: TRBV18
CDR3 protein: CASSPPNRGPNEKLFF
CDR3 DNA: TGTGCCAGCTCACCACCAAACAGGGGACCTAATGAAAAACTGTTTTTT

clone size: few
D gene: TRBD1
J gene: TRBJ1-2
V gene: TRBV9
CDR3 protein: CASSGRQGISYTF
CDR3 DNA: TGTGCCAGCAGCGGCCGACAGGGGATTAGCTACACCTTC

clone size: NA
D gene: NA
J gene: TRBJ1-2
V gene: TRBV10-3
CDR3 protein: CAISESPGITHGYTF
CDR3 DNA: TGTGCCATCAGTGAGTCTCCGGGGATAACTCATGGCTACACCTTC

clone size: NA
D gene: NA
J gene: TRBJ2-5
V gene: TRBV5-8
CDR3 protein: CASILRLYQETQYF
CDR3 DNA: TGTGCCAGCATACTTCGCCTATACCAAGAGACCCAGTACTTC

clone size: NA
D gene: NA
J gene: TRBJ1-3
V gene: TRBV9
CDR3 protein: CASSVAHTGGNTIYF
CDR3 DNA: TGTGCCAGCAGCGTAGCTCATACGGGGGGAAACACCATATATTTT

clone size: NA
D gene: NA
J gene: TRBJ2-6
V gene: TRBV7-7
CDR3 protein: CASSTGTAGANVLTF
CDR3 DNA: TGTGCCAGCAGCACGGGAACGGCTGGGGCCAACGTCCTGACTTTC

clone size: NA
D gene: TRBD2
J gene: TRBJ2-3
V gene: TRBV4-1
CDR3 protein: CASSPLILAGGPTDTQYF
CDR3 DNA: TGCGCCAGCAGCCCATTAATCCTAGCGGGGGGACCCACAGATACGCAGTATTTT

clone size: NA
D gene: TRBD1
J gene: TRBJ2-7
V gene: TRBV7-9
CDR3 protein: CASSLQGATGYEQYF
CDR3 DNA: TGTGCCAGCAGCTTGCAGGGGGCGACTGGCTACGAGCAGTACTTC